This TCR beta chain appears in the sequencing data of a study of spatial heterogeneity in lung cancer. Study in general: A consistent excess of beta-chain over alpha-chain sequences was detected. Raw-read counts averaged over ten per unique TCR and UMI combination.

This clonotype is large. The CDR3 consists of 13 residues. Trimming removed 2 bases at V and 1 base at J, with 5 bases between. Regarding time point: sample taken at primary tumor resection. The sequenced material consisted of unsorted whole RNA from tumor, nontumor lung or frozen PBMC. Donors were around 70 untreated early-stage non-small cell lung cancer patients. Unique molecular identifiers, one per molecule, were present on every TCR cDNA molecule. TCRdb used MiXCR to reprocess the 5' RACE reads, holding one entry per CDR3 protein. The data contain 7,000 or so distinct CDR3 sequences, 5% to 5.5% of them seen just once; the ten biggest clones take up around 8%.

V usage is TRBV12-3 or TRBV12-4 and J usage is TRBJ2-5; D call uncertain. This TCR came from a female donor with early-stage non-small cell lung cancer. The specimen was normal lung tissue next to the tumor, collected at surgery. The CDR3 nucleotides are TGTGCCAGCAGTTTAAGTCCCCAAGAGACCCAGTACTTC. It translates to CASSLSPQETQYF.